The clone carrying this TCR beta chain showed up many times. This sample was included in a study of regulatory T cells in long-lasting Graves disease. Specified time point: persistent/refractory GD, antithyroid drugs over 5 years with positive TRAb. Researchers made the TCR library from RNA that was extracted from PBMCs. According to the study, TCR beta libraries were built with iRepertoire HTBI primers and CDR3-region Arm-PCR. TCRdb reanalysed the multiplex PCR reads using MiXCR and keeps one entry per CDR3 protein. This sample has around 400,000 distinct CDR3 sequences; roughly 24% occur once, and the top ten carry about 29%. The sample was peripheral blood mononuclear cells (PBMCs), taken when the disease was refractory, from a patient treated with antithyroid drugs. This TCR was sampled from a woman between 40 and 50 years old with Graves disease.

This CDR3 reads CASSLDIYYGYTF. The CDR3 DNA follows: TGCGCCAGCAGCTTGGACATATACTATGGCTACACCTTC. The chain carries TRBV5-1 and TRBJ1-2, with D hard to call. Trimming took 0 bases from V and 3 from J, leaving 6 bases between them. From germline, CDR1 is SGHRS and CDR2 YFSETQ. CDR3 size: 13 residues.